This TCR beta chain was observed in a study of control samples from healthy donors and cancer patients. CDR1 is MRHNA and CDR2 is SNTAGT in the germline V gene. The J segment lost 3 bases and the V segment lost 6 bases, leaving 5 bases of the junction unmatched. The CDR3 contains 14 residues. This table comes from immunoSEQ multiplex PCR, and its TCRdb copy is limited to in-frame clones, with some not included. The sample includes about 130,000 clones, just under 95% seen only once; the top ten take more than 13%. This receptor was taken from a man between 60 and 70 years old with colorectal cancer. The specimen was PBMCs. The chain carries TRBV6-4 and TRBJ1-1; 9 bases align to TRBD1. The CDR3 spells CASRTGGADTEAFF. As DNA, the CDR3 is TGTGCCAGCAGAACAGGGGGCGCGGACACTGAAGCTTTCTTT.